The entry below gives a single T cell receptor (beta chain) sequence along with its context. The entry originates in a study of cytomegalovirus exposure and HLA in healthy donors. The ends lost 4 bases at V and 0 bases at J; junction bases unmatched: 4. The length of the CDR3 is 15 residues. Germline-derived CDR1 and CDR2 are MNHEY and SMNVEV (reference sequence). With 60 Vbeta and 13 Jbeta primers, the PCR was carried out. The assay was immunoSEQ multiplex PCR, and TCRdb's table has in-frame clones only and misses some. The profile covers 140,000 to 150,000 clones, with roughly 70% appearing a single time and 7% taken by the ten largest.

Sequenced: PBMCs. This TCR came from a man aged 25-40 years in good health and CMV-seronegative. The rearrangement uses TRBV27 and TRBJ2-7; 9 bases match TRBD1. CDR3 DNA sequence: TGTGCCAGCAGTTGGGGACAGGGCCTCTCCTACGAGCAGTACTTC. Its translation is CASSWGQGLSYEQYF.